Listed below are T cell receptor beta chains from one sample, sequenced in a study of cytomegalovirus exposure and HLA in healthy donors. Generated by immunoSEQ multiplex PCR, the TCRdb table keeps only in-frame clones and is missing some. The sample records approximately 190,000 clones, 65% to 90% being singletons. The sequencing sample was made of PBMCs. The source is a man aged 40-50 years in good health and CMV-seropositive. Both conserved end residues are part of each CDR3. The D gene is left open where the match is weak. Only some rows state a clone size, as once, few, many or a class for expanded clones.

TRBD2	once	TRBV4-1	TRBJ2-7	CASSQEGGGGAYEQYF	TGCGCCAGCAGCCAAGAAGGGGGCGGGGGGGCGTACGAGCAGTACTTC
TRBD1	NA	TRBV6-5	TRBJ2-7	CASSSQGAIMVYEQYF	TGTGCCAGCAGTTCACAGGGGGCGATAATGGTCTACGAGCAGTACTTC
NA	NA	TRBV27	TRBJ2-2	CASSEKRGRGLGSGDTGELFF	TGTGCCAGCAGTGAGAAAAGGGGGCGGGGACTGGGTAGCGGGGACACCGGGGAGCTGTTTTTT
TRBD1	once	TRBV5-6	TRBJ2-5	CASSLGQGLETQYF	TGTGCCAGCAGCTTGGGACAGGGGCTAGAGACCCAGTACTTC
NA	NA	TRBV4-1	TRBJ1-4	CASSLRGGISTNEKLFF	TGCGCCAGCAGCCTAAGGGGGGGAATATCAACTAATGAAAAACTGTTTTTT
TRBD1	NA	TRBV4-3	TRBJ1-1	CASSRRQGKNTEAFF	TGCGCCAGCAGCCGCCGACAGGGGAAAAACACTGAAGCTTTCTTT
TRBD1	NA	TRBV5-6	TRBJ1-2	CASSAGQGVFYGYTF	TGTGCCAGCAGCGCCGGACAGGGGGTCTTCTATGGCTACACCTTC
TRBD2	once	TRBV7-9	TRBJ2-7	CSSSLASGGYEQYF	TGTTCCAGCAGCTTGGCTAGCGGTGGATACGAGCAGTACTTC
TRBD2	NA	TRBV7-8	TRBJ2-5	CASSLATQRGSAGTQYF	TGTGCCAGCAGCTTAGCGACCCAGCGGGGGTCCGCTGGGACCCAGTACTTC
NA	NA	TRBV15	TRBJ2-5	CATSRVGGPVQGETQYF	TGTGCCACCAGCAGGGTGGGGGGGCCAGTTCAAGGAGAGACCCAGTACTTC
TRBD2	NA	TRBV30	TRBJ2-1	CAWSVSGGAHEQFF	TGTGCCTGGAGTGTTAGCGGGGGGGCCCATGAGCAGTTCTTC
NA	NA	TRBV19	TRBJ1-1	CASSIVRRQAPEAFF	TGTGCCAGTAGTATTGTCCGCCGACAGGCCCCCGAAGCTTTCTTT
NA	NA	TRBV19	TRBJ1-3	CASSTPGTGNTIYF	TGTGCCAGTAGTACCCCGGGAACTGGAAACACCATATATTTT
NA	few	TRBV6-1	TRBJ2-7	CASTSGTIIYEQYF	TGTGCCAGCACCTCCGGGACAATAATCTACGAGCAGTACTTC
TRBD1	NA	TRBV9	TRBJ1-4	CASSGTGAEKLFF	TGTGCCAGCAGCGGTACAGGGGCCGAAAAACTGTTTTTT
NA	NA	TRBV7-9	TRBJ2-5	CASSFPQGETQYF	TGTGCCAGCAGCTTCCCACAGGGTGAGACCCAGTACTTC
NA	NA	TRBV18	TRBJ2-1	CASSPGGVGEQFF	TGTGCCAGCTCACCAGGAGGGGTTGGTGAGCAGTTCTTC
TRBD1	NA	TRBV27	TRBJ1-1	CASRPDRGRRITEAFF	TGTGCCAGCAGACCCGACAGGGGGCGGAGGATCACTGAAGCTTTCTTT
NA	NA	TRBV7-9	TRBJ2-2	CASSFDSQVTGELFF	TGTGCCAGCAGCTTTGATAGTCAGGTGACCGGGGAGCTGTTTTTT
NA	few	TRBV4-3	TRBJ2-7	CASSLGAGSYEQYF	TGCGCCAGCAGCCTTGGGGCAGGGTCCTACGAGCAGTACTTC
TRBD2	NA	TRBV6-7	TRBJ2-1	CASSTEASGGGSINEQFF	TGTGCCAGCAGTACCGAAGCCAGCGGGGGGGGATCGATAAATGAGCAGTTCTTC
TRBD1	few	TRBV7-6	TRBJ2-2	CASSSGQTNTGELFF	TGTGCCAGCAGCTCGGGACAGACGAACACCGGGGAGCTGTTTTTT
TRBD1	NA	TRBV7-9	TRBJ2-6	CARSAGQGVPGANVLTF	TGTGCCAGGAGCGCGGGACAGGGGGTTCCTGGGGCCAACGTCCTGACTTTC
NA	NA	TRBV19	TRBJ2-7	CASSIRTRGRSSYEQYF	TGTGCCAGTAGTATACGTACTAGGGGGAGAAGCTCCTACGAGCAGTACTTC
NA	once	TRBV7-9	TRBJ2-5	CASTFQGINPQYF	TGTGCCAGCACATTCCAGGGGATCAATCCCCAGTACTTC
TRBD1	NA	TRBV6-4	TRBJ2-3	CASRLGQGGTTDTQYF	TGTGCCAGCAGGCTCGGACAGGGTGGAACCACAGATACGCAGTATTTT
NA	NA	TRBV19	TRBJ1-5	CASSPLSQAAGSNQPQHF	TGTGCCAGTAGTCCCTTAAGCCAGGCGGCGGGTAGCAATCAGCCCCAGCATTTT
NA	NA	TRBV10-3	TRBJ1-6	CAISGGPGDSPLHF	TGTGCCATCAGTGGGGGGCCTGGGGATTCACCCCTCCACTTT
TRBD1	once	TRBV18	TRBJ1-4	CASSRDRGLEKLFF	TGTGCCAGCTCACGCGACAGGGGGCTTGAAAAACTGTTTTTT
NA	few	TRBV2	TRBJ1-5	CASKWAHISNQPQHF	TGTGCCAGCAAGTGGGCCCACATAAGCAATCAGCCCCAGCATTTT
TRBD2	few	TRBV6-4	TRBJ2-3	CASSHTSGGTDTQYF	TGTGCCAGCAGTCACACTAGCGGGGGGACAGATACGCAGTATTTT
NA	NA	TRBV4-3	TRBJ2-7	CASSQDRGQPYEQYF	TGCGCCAGCAGCCAAGATAGAGGGCAGCCCTACGAGCAGTACTTC
NA	NA	TRBV6-6	TRBJ2-5	CASSTDIGETQYF	TGTGCCAGCAGTACCGACATAGGAGAGACCCAGTACTTC
NA	NA	TRBV12-5	TRBJ1-2	CASGPPLRDIDYGYTF	TGTGCTAGTGGCCCCCCACTCAGGGATATAGACTATGGCTACACCTTC
NA	NA	TRBV5-1	TRBJ2-2	CASSLDGAGELFF	TGCGCCAGCAGCTTGGATGGAGCCGGGGAGCTGTTTTTT
NA	NA	TRBV28	TRBJ1-1	CASSPDTEAFF	TGTGCCAGCAGTCCGGACACTGAAGCTTTCTTT
TRBD1	NA	TRBV5-1	TRBJ2-7	CASSLGDRDEQYF	TGCGCCAGCAGCTTGGGGGACAGGGACGAGCAGTACTTC
TRBD2	NA	TRBV4-3	TRBJ2-7	CASSQDMTGGPYEQYF	TGCGCCAGCAGCCAAGATATGACGGGGGGGCCCTACGAGCAGTACTTC
NA	NA	TRBV6-6	TRBJ1-4	CASSYGAGGELFF	TGTGCCAGCAGTTACGGGGCAGGTGGGGAACTGTTTTTT
TRBD1	NA	TRBV5-1	TRBJ2-4	CASSLGGDRPWKAKNIQYF	TGCGCCAGCAGCTTGGGCGGGGACAGGCCTTGGAAAGCCAAAAACATTCAGTACTTC
NA	NA	TRBV7-3	TRBJ2-7	CASAKGLGYEQYF	TGTGCCTCCGCTAAGGGGCTTGGCTACGAGCAGTACTTC
TRBD1	once	TRBV4-1	TRBJ1-5	CASSQHPAGGGQPQHF	TGCGCCAGCAGCCAACACCCAGCAGGGGGCGGGCAGCCCCAGCATTTT
NA	NA	TRBV27	TRBJ2-7	CASSLSNRVREQYF	TGTGCCAGCAGTTTATCGAACAGGGTACGCGAGCAGTACTTC
TRBD1	NA	TRBV2	TRBJ1-3	CASSRGQGANTIYF	TGTGCCAGCAGTCGGGGACAGGGAGCGAACACCATATATTTT
NA	NA	TRBV6-5	TRBJ1-5	CASSYFAGGNQPQHF	TGTGCCAGCAGTTACTTCGCAGGGGGCAATCAGCCCCAGCATTTT
NA	once	TRBV30	TRBJ1-5	CAWSSGEGQPQHF	TGTGCCTGGAGTTCAGGGGAGGGTCAGCCCCAGCATTTT
TRBD2	NA	TRBV10-1	TRBJ2-3	CASSELRRGGTDTQYF	TGCGCCAGCAGTGAACTCCGGCGGGGGGGCACAGATACGCAGTATTTT
NA	NA	TRBV10-2	TRBJ1-1	CASSRRGEAFF	TGCGCCAGCAGTCGGAGGGGTGAAGCTTTCTTT
NA	once	TRBV27	TRBJ1-3	CASSVSDSGNTIYF	TGTGCCAGCAGTGTGAGTGACTCTGGAAACACCATATATTTT
NA	NA	TRBV11-1	TRBJ2-5	CASSSVRDQYF	TGTGCCAGCAGCTCCGTGAGGGACCAGTACTTC
TRBD2	NA	TRBV9	TRBJ2-5	CASSVAGGLEAQYF	TGTGCCAGCAGCGTAGCGGGGGGGCTAGAGGCCCAGTACTTC
NA	NA	TRBV5-4	TRBJ2-5	CASSLGQLETQYF	TGTGCCAGCAGCTTGGGTCAGTTAGAGACCCAGTACTTC
TRBD1	NA	TRBV7-2	TRBJ2-7	CASSPGTDYEQYF	TGTGCCAGCAGCCCGGGGACAGACTACGAGCAGTACTTC
NA	once	TRBV30	TRBJ1-1	CAWSVAGEAFF	TGTGCCTGGAGTGTAGCAGGAGAAGCTTTCTTT
TRBD1	NA	TRBV28	TRBJ1-2	CASSSLLDRGYGYTF	TGTGCCAGCAGCTCCCTCTTAGACAGGGGCTATGGCTACACCTTC
NA	NA	TRBV7-8	TRBJ2-7	CASSIGSKEQYF	TGTGCCAGCAGCATAGGTTCAAAAGAGCAGTACTTC
NA	NA	TRBV7-9	TRBJ1-5	CASSSEGRGSNQPQHF	TGTGCCAGCAGCTCCGAAGGGAGGGGGAGCAATCAGCCCCAGCATTTT
TRBD1	NA	TRBV5-4	TRBJ1-4	CASTRQGVNEKLFF	TGTGCCAGCACCAGACAGGGGGTAAATGAAAAACTGTTTTTT
TRBD2	NA	TRBV5-1	TRBJ2-1	CASSRGRGDYPTLYNEQFF	TGCGCCAGCAGCCGTGGGCGGGGGGACTATCCAACGCTCTACAATGAGCAGTTCTTC
TRBD2	once	TRBV28	TRBJ2-7	CASSFRTSLGYEQYF	TGTGCCAGCAGTTTCAGGACTAGCTTGGGCTACGAGCAGTACTTC